The T cell receptor beta chain under discussion was sequenced for a study of CD8+ T cells in alopecia areata. The V segment lost 7 bases and the J segment 1 base; nucleotides outside the gene matches: 6. Germline V CDR1 and CDR2: SNHLY, FYNNEI. CDR3 length equals 16 residues. The authors extracted RNA and reverse transcribed it into cDNA as the sequencing template. Clones were read by immunoSEQ multiplex PCR, and TCRdb kept only the in-frame ones, dropping some. The sample records 150,000 to 200,000 clones, roughly 60% being singletons. The clonotype comes from a human donor with alopecia areata. The chain uses TRBV2 and TRBJ2-3; 12 bases map to TRBD2. Here the sequenced sample was CD4+ T cells sorted from blood, taken at week 0. The CDR3 sequence: CASMGWTSGGTDTQYF. CDR3 sequence (DNA): TGTGCCAGCATGGGTTGGACTAGCGGGGGCACAGATACGCAGTATTTT.